These 9 T cell receptor beta chains came from one sample sequenced in a study of T cell responses to AZD1222 COVID-19 vaccine. The repertoire was sequenced with immunoSEQ multiplex PCR; TCRdb's copy has only in-frame clones and lacks some. This sample has about 87,000 clones, with around 87% found just once. Here the sequenced sample was peripheral blood, taken on day 0 of AZD1222 vaccination. Receptors were obtained from an adult in good health.

The chain is built from TRBV4-1 and TRBJ2-6; possibly TRBD1 for D (5 bases). The CDR3 totals 17 residues. The germline V and J ends were trimmed by 6 bases and 1 base, with 16 bases remaining between them. From germline, CDR1 is MGHRA and CDR2 YSYEKL. The CDR3 region has the DNA TGCGCCAGCAGGGGGCTTGTCTACCGTTCTGGGGCCAACGTCCTGACTTTC. It encodes CASRGLVYRSGANVLTF.

The chain combines TRBV3-1 (or the pseudogene TRBV3-2) with TRBJ1-5, with a weak D call TRBD1 (6 bases). Germline CDR1 and CDR2: LGHDT and YNNKEL (reference sequence). This CDR3 is built from 16 residues. The germline V and J ends were trimmed by 4 bases and 3 bases, with 16 bases remaining between them. The CDR3 sequence is CASSLTTTGPNQPQHF. CDR3 sequence (DNA): TGTGCCAGCAGCCTTACTACGACAGGCCCCAATCAGCCCCAGCATTTT.

The rearrangement uses TRBV4-2 and TRBJ2-3; TRBD2 aligns across 8 bases. Germline assignment: CDR1 LGHNA and CDR2 YNFKEQ. V lost 4 bases, J lost 6 bases, and 12 bases stayed unmatched. This CDR3 contains 16 residues. CDR3 in amino acids: CASSPNRGIAGDTQYF. The CDR3 nucleotides are TGTGCCAGCAGCCCCAATAGGGGAATAGCGGGGGATACGCAGTATTTT.

This clone appeared once. The rearrangement links TRBV29-1 to TRBJ2-1; 14 bases are shared with TRBD2. Trimming at V came to 0 bases and at J to 8 bases, leaving 6 bases not matched to a gene. CDR1 and CDR2 from the germline V gene are SQVTM and ANQGSEA. This CDR3 spans 16 amino acids. The CDR3 loop reads CSVEDWTSGGWDEQFF. DNA for the CDR3: TGCAGCGTTGAAGATTGGACTAGCGGGGGGTGGGATGAGCAGTTCTTC.

This clone has only a few counts. This chain joins TRBV6-5 and TRBJ1-2; D remains ambiguous. Trimming took 6 bases from V and 2 from J, leaving 10 bases between them. There are 13 residues in the CDR3. Germline V lookup: CDR1 MNHEY, CDR2 SVGAGI. The CDR3 loop is CASSLSGNYGYTF. The CDR3 nucleotides are TGTGCCAGCAGCCTATCAGGCAACTATGGCTACACCTTC.

The V call is TRBV7-2, the J call TRBJ2-3, with 8 bases that match TRBD2. The CDR3 length is 14 residues. V trimming: 6 bases; J trimming: 6 bases; junction bases outside the gene matches: 8. Looked up from germline, CDR1 is SGHTA and CDR2 is FQGNSA. In DNA form, the CDR3 reads TGTGCCAGCAGTCGCGGACTAGCTCCCGATACGCAGTATTTT. As protein: CASSRGLAPDTQYF.

The J gene is TRBJ1-3, the V gene TRBV28; D unresolved. Looked up from germline, CDR1 is MDHEN and CDR2 is SYDVKM. CDR3 length: 14 residues. With 5 bases removed from V and 4 bases from J, the gap between germline ends came to 12 bases. CDR3 DNA sequence: TGTGCCAGCAGTCTCGACATGGCCGGAAACACCATATATTTT. Amino acids: CASSLDMAGNTIYF.

The V call is TRBV30, the J call TRBJ2-7, with TRBD2 as a possible D gene (6 bases). The germline V and J ends were trimmed by 2 bases and 3 bases, with 17 bases remaining between them. The length of the CDR3 is 15 residues. Germline V gives CDR1 GTSNPN, CDR2 SVGIG (reference sequence). CDR3 nucleotides: TGTGCCTGGAGTTTGCAGGGACTGCGGGTCTACGAGCAGTACTTC. Protein product: CAWSLQGLRVYEQYF.

The rearrangement links TRBV27 to TRBJ1-6; 8 bases are a match to TRBD1. CDR3 size: 15 residues. Germline V gene sequence: CDR1 MNHEY, CDR2 SMNVEV (reference sequence). V shed 6 bases and J 7 bases; nucleotides not matched to a gene: 8. The CDR3 reads CASRSRQGRNSPLHF. In DNA, the CDR3 is TGTGCCAGCAGATCTCGACAGGGGCGGAATTCACCCCTCCACTTT.